This T cell receptor (beta chain) is drawn from a study of T cells in Graves' hyperthyroidism and ophthalmopathy. These patients, aged 18 to 65, had recently diagnosed hyperthyroidism lasting under 2 months. The study excluded patients with uncontrolled infection, other autoimmune disease, pregnancy or lactation. Diagnoses were established using clinical symptoms, serum thyroxine and TRAb, thyroid ultrasound and orbital computed tomography. This clonotype was seen a handful of times. Regions amplified from RNA transcripts were the TCR beta CDR3 regions. RT-PCR in the first round (using the HTBI primer set) targeted the TCR CDR3. One entry per CDR3 protein, called by TCRdb with MiXCR from the multiplex PCR reads. The sample has some 600,000 distinct CDR3 sequences, 14% seen once. This CDR3 contains 14 residues. V shed 6 bases and J shed 8 bases, with 17 bases lying between them.

Material: blood. The sequence was obtained from a woman aged 25 to 39 with Graves' hyperthyroidism that later progressed to Graves' ophthalmopathy. The chain carries TRBV12-3 or TRBV12-4 and TRBJ2-1; a weak D match, TRBD2 (5 bases). The CDR3 loop is CASRAGNLNYEQFF. The CDR3 coding sequence is TGTGCCAGCAGGGCCGGGAATCTTAATTATGAGCAGTTCTTC.